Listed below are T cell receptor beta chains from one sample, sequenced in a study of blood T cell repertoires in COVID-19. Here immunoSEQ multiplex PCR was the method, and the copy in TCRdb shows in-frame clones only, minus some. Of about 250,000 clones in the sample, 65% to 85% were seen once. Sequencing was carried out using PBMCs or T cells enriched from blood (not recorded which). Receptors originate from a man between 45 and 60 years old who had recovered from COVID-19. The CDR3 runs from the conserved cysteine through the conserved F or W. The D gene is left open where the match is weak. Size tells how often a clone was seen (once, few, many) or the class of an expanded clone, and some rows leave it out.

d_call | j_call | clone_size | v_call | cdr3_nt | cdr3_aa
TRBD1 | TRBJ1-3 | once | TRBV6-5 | TGTGCCAGCAGATTCGACAGGGGGCGAGGAAACACCATATATTTT | CASRFDRGRGNTIYF
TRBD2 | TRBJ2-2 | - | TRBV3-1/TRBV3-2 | TGTGCCAGCAGCCCTCGACTAGCGCTGGGCATGGAGCTGTTTTTT | CASSPRLALGMELFF
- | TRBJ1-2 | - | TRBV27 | TGTGCCAGCAGTTTAGAGGGCCACTATGGCTACACCTTC | CASSLEGHYGYTF
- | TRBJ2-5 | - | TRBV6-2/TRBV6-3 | TGTGCCAGCAGTACTACAAGGCCCCCTTCGGAAGAGACCCAGTACTTC | CASSTTRPPSEETQYF
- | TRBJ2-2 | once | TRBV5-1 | TGCGCCAGCAGCCCCGAGACTCTGAACACCGGGGAGCTGTTTTTT | CASSPETLNTGELFF
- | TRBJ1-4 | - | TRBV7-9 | TGTGCCAGCAGCCCCGGGAGGGGCGCAACTAATGAAAAACTGTTTTTT | CASSPGRGATNEKLFF
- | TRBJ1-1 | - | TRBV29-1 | TGCAGCGTAAATTTACAGGGGAACACTGAAGCTTTCTTT | CSVNLQGNTEAFF
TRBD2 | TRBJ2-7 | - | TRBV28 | TGTGCCAGCAGTTTATCAGTGGGAGGGTCCTACGAGCAGTACTTC | CASSLSVGGSYEQYF
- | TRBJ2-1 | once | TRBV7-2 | TGTGCCAGCAGCGAAGGGGGGTCGGGTGGCGGGAGCTCCTACAATGAGCAGTTCTTC | CASSEGGSGGGSSYNEQFF
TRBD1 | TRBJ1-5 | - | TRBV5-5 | TGTGCCAGCAGCTTGGCCGGGACAGTCAATCAGCCCCAGCATTTT | CASSLAGTVNQPQHF
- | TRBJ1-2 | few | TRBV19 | TGTGCCAGTAGTACCCCAGGTGGCCGACAGGCCCTCTATGGCTACACCTTC | CASSTPGGRQALYGYTF
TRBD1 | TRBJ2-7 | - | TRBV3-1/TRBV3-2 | TGTGCCAGCAGCCGCCCGACAGGGACCGAGCAGTACTTC | CASSRPTGTEQYF
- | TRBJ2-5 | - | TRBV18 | TGTGCCAGCTCACCACTGAACAGTCAAGAGACCCAGTACTTC | CASSPLNSQETQYF
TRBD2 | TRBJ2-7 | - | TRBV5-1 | TGCGCCAGCAGCTTGGGCAGCGGGAGCGAGCAGTACTTC | CASSLGSGSEQYF
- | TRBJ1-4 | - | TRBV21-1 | TGTGCCAGCAGACCCGGGACAGGGGACGAAAAACTGTTTTTT | CASRPGTGDEKLFF
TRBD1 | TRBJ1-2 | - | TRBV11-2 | TGTGCCAGCAGCTTAAGAGAGACAGGGATTTCTAACTATGGCTACACCTTC | CASSLRETGISNYGYTF
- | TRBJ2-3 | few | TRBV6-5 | TGTGCCAGCAGTTACACTAGCTACGGAGATACGCAGTATTTT | CASSYTSYGDTQYF
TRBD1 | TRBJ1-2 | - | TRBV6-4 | TGTGCCAGCAGTGAAAGGGGGCTTGGCTACACCTTC | CASSERGLGYTF
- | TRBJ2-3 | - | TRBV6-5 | TGTGCCAGCAGTTACTCCGGGAGAACGCAGTATTTT | CASSYSGRTQYF
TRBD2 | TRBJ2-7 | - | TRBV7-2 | TGTGCCAGCAGCTTCAGGGGAAGCGGGAGGGCCGGCCACGAGCAGTACTTC | CASSFRGSGRAGHEQYF
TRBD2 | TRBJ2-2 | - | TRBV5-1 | TGCGCCAGCAGCTTGGGACTAGCGGGGTCCACCGGGGAGCTGTTTTTT | CASSLGLAGSTGELFF
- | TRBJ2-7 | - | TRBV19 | TGTGCCAGTAGTCCCCGGTTTTCTTCGGGGTCTTACGAGCAGTACTTC | CASSPRFSSGSYEQYF
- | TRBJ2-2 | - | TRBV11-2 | TGTGCCAGCAGCTTAGGGCTGAACACCGGGGAGCTGTTTTTT | CASSLGLNTGELFF
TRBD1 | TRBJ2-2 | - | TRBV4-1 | TGCGCCAGCAGCCAGATCGACAGGGGAGGCACCGGGGAGCTGTTTTTT | CASSQIDRGGTGELFF
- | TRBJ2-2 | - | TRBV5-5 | TGTGCCAGCAGCTTAACGAGGGAGGAGCTGTTTTTT | CASSLTREELFF
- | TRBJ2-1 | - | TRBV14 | TGTGCCAGCAGCAACCGGGACAAAATCAATGAGCAGTTCTTC | CASSNRDKINEQFF
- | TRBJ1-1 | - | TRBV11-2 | TGTGCCAGCAGCCCCTCGGGCGGGGGGCCGACTGAAGCTTTCTTT | CASSPSGGGPTEAFF
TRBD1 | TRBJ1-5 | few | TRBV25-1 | TGTGCCAGCAGTGCCCGGGACAGGGGGCCCCAGCATTTT | CASSARDRGPQHF
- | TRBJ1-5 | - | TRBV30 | TGTGCCTGGAGTGGGACATTTGGTAAGCAGCCCCAGCATTTT | CAWSGTFGKQPQHF
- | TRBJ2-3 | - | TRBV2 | TGTGCCAGCAGCCGGGACTCAGCCCGGGATACGCAGTATTTT | CASSRDSARDTQYF
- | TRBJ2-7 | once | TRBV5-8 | TGTGCCAGCAGGAAGGGACTTCTATCCTACGAGCAGTACTTC | CASRKGLLSYEQYF
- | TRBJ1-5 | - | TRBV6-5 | TGTGCCAGCACTGGGGGGAGAAATCAGCCCCAGCATTTT | CASTGGRNQPQHF
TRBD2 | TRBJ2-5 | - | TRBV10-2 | TGCGCCAGCAGTGAGCTCGGGACTAGCGTTCTGGAGACCCAGTACTTC | CASSELGTSVLETQYF
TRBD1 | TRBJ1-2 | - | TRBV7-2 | TGTGCCAGCAGTACCGGGACAGGCTATGGCTACACCTTC | CASSTGTGYGYTF
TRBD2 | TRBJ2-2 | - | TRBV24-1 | TGTGCCACCAGTGATTTATCAACGGGGGGTCTCGGCGGGGAGCTGTTTTTT | CATSDLSTGGLGGELFF
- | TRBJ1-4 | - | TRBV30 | TGTGCCTGGAGTGTAAGGTTGAGGAATGAAAAACTGTTTTTT | CAWSVRLRNEKLFF
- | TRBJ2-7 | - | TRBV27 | TGTGCCAGCAGTAGGGAGCTCGCCTCCCGGTACGAGCAGTACTTC | CASSRELASRYEQYF
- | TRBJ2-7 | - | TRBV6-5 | TGTGCCGGCAGGCCCAGGCAGGGTTTAGGGTACGAGCAGTACTTC | CAGRPRQGLGYEQYF
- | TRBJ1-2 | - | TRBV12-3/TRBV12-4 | TGTGCCAGCAGTTTCGGGGTAGAAGGCTACACCTTC | CASSFGVEGYTF
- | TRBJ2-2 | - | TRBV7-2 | TGTGCCAGCAGCTTTGCCGGACACGGGGAGCTGTTTTTT | CASSFAGHGELFF
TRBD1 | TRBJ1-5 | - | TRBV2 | TGTGCCAGCAAACCCTGGGTCAGGGGGAATCAGCCCCAGCATTTT | CASKPWVRGNQPQHF
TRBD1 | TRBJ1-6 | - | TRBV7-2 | TGTGCCAGCAGCCAAGACAGGGGGCGATCACCCCTCCACTTT | CASSQDRGRSPLHF
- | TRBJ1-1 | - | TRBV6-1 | TGTGCCAGCAGTGAAGTAGTGAACACTGAAGCTTTCTTT | CASSEVVNTEAFF
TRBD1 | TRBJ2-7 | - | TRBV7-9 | TGTGCCAGCAGCTCGGGACAGGGGGTCGCCTACGAGCAGTACTTC | CASSSGQGVAYEQYF